This is a list of T cell receptor beta chains from one sample in a study of beta chain features in type 1 diabetes. Profiling relied on immunoSEQ multiplex PCR, and the TCRdb table lists in-frame clones only, not all of them. The table shows some 19,000 clones, with about 50% occurring only once. Sequencing was performed on stem cell memory CD4+ T cells from blood. These receptors were obtained from a man between 18 and 35 years old in good health. Both conserved end residues are part of each CDR3.

v_gene: TRBV7-9; CDR3aa: CASSESGTSGQETQYF
v_gene: TRBV7-9; CDR3aa: CASSRPPLAEMGETQYF
v_gene: TRBV18; CDR3aa: CASSPESRVAGVETQYF
v_gene: TRBV28; CDR3aa: CASSPGTGYTEAFF
v_gene: TRBV9; CDR3aa: CASSVEGAGSYEQYF
v_gene: TRBV5-1; CDR3aa: CASSSGLAGGPWETQYF
v_gene: TRBV21-1; CDR3aa: CASSPPRGTPFYEQYF
v_gene: TRBV28; CDR3aa: CASSWTGAYEQYF
v_gene: TRBV7-6; CDR3aa: CASSIDRGLNEKLFF
v_gene: TRBV7-2; CDR3aa: CASSLEPGRGGSPLHF
v_gene: TRBV7-2; CDR3aa: CASSLWRDYGYTF
v_gene: TRBV14; CDR3aa: CASSQERGAKEQYF
v_gene: TRBV7-9; CDR3aa: CASSLVVREELFF
v_gene: TRBV28; CDR3aa: CATTGTSVFSEQYF
v_gene: TRBV29-1; CDR3aa: CSVEGGDRGHEQYF
v_gene: TRBV7-9; CDR3aa: CASSLWDSSYEQYF
v_gene: TRBV4-3; CDR3aa: CASSQDHGEEQPQHF
v_gene: TRBV27; CDR3aa: CASSLSGSHPDTQYF
v_gene: TRBV7-2; CDR3aa: CASSLAGRYNEQFF
v_gene: TRBV27; CDR3aa: CASKASGTPGTDTQYF
v_gene: TRBV7-3; CDR3aa: CASSLIGPAGGSTDTQYF
v_gene: TRBV7-2; CDR3aa: CASSLVDTPFSGYNEQFF
v_gene: TRBV7-3; CDR3aa: CASSNGNLGGYTF
v_gene: TRBV9; CDR3aa: CASSASGYMSNEQFF
v_gene: TRBV7-2; CDR3aa: CASSPPGMPLHF
v_gene: TRBV6-6; CDR3aa: CASSPDRGIYEQYF
v_gene: TRBV10-3; CDR3aa: CAISSDRGGNTIYF
v_gene: TRBV7-2; CDR3aa: CASSLGQAYYEQYF
v_gene: TRBV5-1; CDR3aa: CASSIQTGGSFGELFF
v_gene: TRBV7-7; CDR3aa: CASSLWGQGGQTQYF
v_gene: TRBV6-1; CDR3aa: CASSDSDSYEQYF
v_gene: TRBV10-3; CDR3aa: CAIRKDGADTQYF
v_gene: TRBV18; CDR3aa: CASSPRSSGFSTDTQYF
v_gene: TRBV6-5; CDR3aa: CASSRPNGADTQYF
v_gene: TRBV4-2; CDR3aa: CASSQVHGTDYNEQFF
v_gene: TRBV5-1; CDR3aa: CASSLQVQETQYF
v_gene: TRBV9; CDR3aa: CASSVNGGGDTQYF
v_gene: TRBV5-4; CDR3aa: CASSFRSNYGYTF
v_gene: TRBV7-9; CDR3aa: CASSLRQYNEQFF
v_gene: TRBV18; CDR3aa: CASSPYQAGAYEQYF
v_gene: TRBV7-2; CDR3aa: CASSLVGTGIYEQYF
v_gene: TRBV5-1; CDR3aa: CASSLTSGLSETQYF
v_gene: TRBV18; CDR3aa: CASSPIAGGYNEQFF
v_gene: TRBV19; CDR3aa: CASSILQGVRSNEQFF
v_gene: TRBV14; CDR3aa: CASSPRGAAGVGEQFF
v_gene: TRBV19; CDR3aa: CASSTDSSNQPQHF
v_gene: TRBV28; CDR3aa: CASNYRGTEAFF
v_gene: TRBV6-5; CDR3aa: CASSYKRGGNQPQHF
v_gene: TRBV18; CDR3aa: CASSPDLQGGSREAFF
v_gene: TRBV5-6; CDR3aa: CASSLGGGSTDTQYF
v_gene: TRBV23-1; CDR3aa: CAPRESLTDTQYF
v_gene: TRBV7-2; CDR3aa: CASSYQTGSGETQYF
v_gene: TRBV6-5; CDR3aa: CASSYQTSGQETQYF
v_gene: TRBV27; CDR3aa: CASSFQRGALNEQFF
v_gene: TRBV7-9; CDR3aa: CASSLRGFYEQYF
v_gene: TRBV11-3; CDR3aa: CASSLGETSGTNEQFF
v_gene: TRBV11-1; CDR3aa: CASSPRSSYEQYF